The 10 T cell receptor beta chains in this list originate from one sample, sequenced in a study of PD-1 blockade in classical Hodgkin lymphoma. Noted time point: cycle 4 day 1 (C4D1), after five to seven weeks of nivolumab. All patients experienced relapse after autologous stem cell transplantation, and brentuximab vedotin exposure was variable. Thawed PBMCs supplied CD8+ T cells via magnetic negative selection. Here immunoSEQ multiplex PCR was the method, and the copy in TCRdb shows in-frame clones only, minus some. This sample has fewer than 4,000 clones, with about 81% found just once. The starting material was CD8+ T cells from blood, obtained before the fourth cycle of nivolumab. These receptors all stem from a human donor with classical Hodgkin lymphoma.

The rearrangement uses TRBV27 and TRBJ2-1; TRBD2 might be the D (7 bases). With 6 bases removed from V and 8 bases from J, the gap between germline ends came to 17 bases. The CDR3 totals 14 residues. In germline, CDR1 is MNHEY, CDR2 SMNVEV (reference sequence). The CDR3 is CASSLRGGLDEQFF. The CDR3 coding sequence is TGTGCCAGCAGCCTGAGGGGGGGCCTAGATGAGCAGTTCTTC.

The chain combines TRBV6-5 with TRBJ1-5; 7 bases align to TRBD1. Germline V gene data show CDR1 as MNHEY and CDR2 as SVGAGI. With 6 bases clipped from V and 6 bases from J, the junction kept 2 bases outside the gene matches. The CDR3 has 12 residues. The CDR3 DNA follows: TGTGCCAGCAGGACAGGGTTTCAGCCCCAGCATTTT. This gives the protein CASRTGFQPQHF.

In this sample, this clone turned up once. This chain connects TRBV5-8 to TRBJ1-5; 9 bases fit TRBD1. Germline CDR1 is SGHTS and CDR2 is YDEGEE. The CDR3 sequence is 14 residues long. Losses at the gene ends were 4 bases for V and 7 bases for J; bases not matched to a gene: 6. DNA for the CDR3: TGTGCCAGCAGCAGGGGGACAGGGAGGCAGCCCCAGCATTTT. Amino acids: CASSRGTGRQPQHF.

About this clone: The germline gene is not matched at one end of the junction; a read error may be the cause. The rearrangement uses TRBV7-9 and TRBJ2-3; D gene uncertain. The CDR3 loop spans 14 amino acids. The germline gives CDR1 SEHNR, CDR2 FQNEAQ (reference sequence). The CDR3 DNA follows: TGTGCCGGCAGCTTCGACCCAAGCACAGATACGCAGTATTTT. Translation: CAGSFDPSTDTQYF.

The CDR3 DNA reads TGTGCCAGTAGTATATGGGGTACCGGGGAGCTGTTTTTT. It specifies CASSIWGTGELFF. The rearrangement links TRBV19 to TRBJ2-2, with D uncertain. V shed 2 bases and J shed 5 bases, with 6 bases lying between them. Germline CDR1 reads LNHDA; CDR2 reads SQIVND (reference sequence). The CDR3 loop spans 13 amino acids.

V usage is TRBV7-2 and J usage is TRBJ2-7, with D possibly being TRBD2 (5 bases). The CDR3 contains 13 residues. The ends were cut back, 5 bases at V and 1 base at J, with 9 bases in the middle. Germline loops: CDR1 SGHTA, CDR2 FQGNSA. In DNA, the CDR3 is TGTGCCAGCAGCCCAGGACTGTCCTACGAGCAGTACTTC. Translation gives CASSPGLSYEQYF.

The gene calls are TRBV19 and TRBJ2-2, with TRBD2 as a possible D gene (5 bases). The germline V and J ends were trimmed by 3 bases and 5 bases, with 10 bases remaining between them. The CDR3 loop spans 14 amino acids. Per germline, CDR1 LNHDA and CDR2 SQIVND (reference sequence). In nucleotides, the CDR3 is TGTGCCAGTAGTATGGGGAGAAAGACCGGGGAGCTGTTTTTT. Its translation: CASSMGRKTGELFF.

CDR3 sequence (DNA): TGTGCCAGCAGCTTGGTGGGACTGCTGTATGGCTACACCTTC. Translation gives CASSLVGLLYGYTF. The chain uses TRBV5-6 and TRBJ1-2; TRBD1 might be the D (5 bases). The CDR3 consists of 14 residues. The V gene lost 0 bases and the J gene lost 5 bases, with 11 bases spanning the gap. CDR1 is SGHDT, CDR2 YYEEEE, per germline.

This chain uses TRBV9 with TRBJ2-7, with D perhaps matching TRBD1 (6 bases). CDR1 and CDR2 from the germline V gene are SGDLS and YYNGEE. The CDR3 length is 13 residues. Trimming removed 4 bases at V and 4 bases at J, with 12 bases between. CDR3 DNA: TGTGCCAGCAGCCCGTCCCAGGGGTACGAGCAGTACTTC. This encodes CASSPSQGYEQYF.

The rearrangement links TRBV6-5 to TRBJ2-7; maybe TRBD2 (6 bases). The V gene lost 2 bases and the J gene lost 5 bases, with 7 bases spanning the gap. Germline V gene data show CDR1 as MNHEY and CDR2 as SVGAGI. The CDR3 consists of 12 residues. CDR3 residues: CASSYGGNEQYF. The CDR3 DNA follows: TGTGCCAGCAGTTACGGGGGGAACGAGCAGTACTTC.